The TCR beta chain described here comes from a study of CD8+ T cells in alopecia areata. Study outcomes and limitations: Scalp specimens additionally yield sequences from normal skin's resident alphabeta T cells.

Treatment in this sample: oral pan-JAK inhibitor, 5-10 mg twice daily. Per germline, CDR1 SNHLY and CDR2 FYNNEI. The V and J ends lost 4 bases and 1 base respectively, with 13 bases between them. CDR3 length: 15 residues. It was cDNA, reverse transcribed from extracted RNA, that served as the sequencing template. Clones were read by immunoSEQ multiplex PCR, and TCRdb kept only the in-frame ones, dropping some. This repertoire shows 150,000 or so clones, 45% to 60% found once; its top ten account for about 15%. A note on this clone: Its specificity is not known.

J is TRBJ1-1 and V is TRBV2; no firm D call. This TCR was sampled from a human donor with alopecia areata. This material consisted of CD8+ T cells sorted from blood, taken at week 4, from a patient treated with tofacitinib. CDR3 region: CASSASRHPNTEAFF. The CDR3 DNA reads as TGTGCCAGCAGTGCCTCCAGACACCCGAACACTGAAGCTTTCTTT.